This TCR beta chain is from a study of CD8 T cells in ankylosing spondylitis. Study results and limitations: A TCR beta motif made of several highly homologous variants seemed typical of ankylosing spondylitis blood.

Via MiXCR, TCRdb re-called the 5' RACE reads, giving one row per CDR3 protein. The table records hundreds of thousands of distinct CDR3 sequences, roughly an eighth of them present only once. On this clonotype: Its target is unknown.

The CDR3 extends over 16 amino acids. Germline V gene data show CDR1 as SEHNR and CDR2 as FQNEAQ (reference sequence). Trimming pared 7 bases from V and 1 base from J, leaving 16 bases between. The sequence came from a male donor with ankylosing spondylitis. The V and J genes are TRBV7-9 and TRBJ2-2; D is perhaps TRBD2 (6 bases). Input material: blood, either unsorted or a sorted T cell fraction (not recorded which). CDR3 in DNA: TGTGCCAGCATCCCCGGGGGAGCGGAGAACACCGGGGAGCTGTTTTTT. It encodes CASIPGGAENTGELFF.